The source of this T cell receptor (beta chain) is a study of CXCR3-negative and CXCR3-positive naive CD8 T cells. Study findings and constraints: The naive subsets expressed comparable surface CD5, and the authors inferred TCR strength from TRB CDR3 properties. A higher hydrophobicity marked the TRB CDR3s of CXCR3-positive naive cells versus CXCR3-negative naive cells. In cryopreserved cells, CXCR3 expression partially decreased, and fresh PBMCs were used in most assays.

Through 5' RACE with UMI labels, the TRB cDNA libraries were prepared. With the 5' RACE reads reprocessed, TCRdb shows one record per CDR3 protein and no DNA. The sample yields some 60,000 distinct CDR3 sequences, of which the top ten take up about 0.49%. CDR3 length equals 16 residues. Germline CDR1 is SQVTM and CDR2 is ANQGSEA. Remarks on this clonotype: As yet, its antigen is unknown.

The genes are TRBV29-1 and TRBJ2-1; the D call from TCRdb, TRBD1, cannot be confirmed without DNA. This clonotype was obtained from a human donor in good health. Some clones in this sample may be carry-over from other donors' samples. The sample was naive CXCR3+ CD8+ T cells from blood. The subset denotes: CD45RO-CCR7+CD27+CD95- naive CD8+ T cells expressing CXCR3 (TNR3+). The CDR3 is CSVEAPQGDFYNEQFF.